This is a list of T cell receptor beta chains from one sample in a study of blood T cell repertoires in COVID-19. Only in-frame clones appear in the TCRdb table, and some are missing; sequencing was by immunoSEQ multiplex PCR. The table lists about 93,000 clones, just under 80% of them singletons. Sequenced: peripheral blood. Every receptor here comes from a human donor in a cohort sampled during active COVID-19. The CDR3 runs from the conserved cysteine through the conserved F or W. D genes are given only for firm matches. Only part of the rows carry a size: once, few, many, or a class if the clone is expanded.

>TRBJ2-7|TRBV3-1/TRBV3-2|.|TRBD2
CASRGLAGGKYEQYF
TGTGCCAGCAGGGGACTAGCGGGGGGAAAATACGAGCAGTACTTC
>TRBJ2-2|TRBV16|.|TRBD1
CASSQLQGATGELFF
TGTGCCAGCAGCCAACTCCAGGGGGCAACCGGGGAGCTGTTTTTT
>TRBJ2-2|TRBV5-1|.|.
CASSLQGPQPGELFF
TGCGCCAGCAGCTTGCAGGGTCCCCAGCCCGGGGAGCTGTTTTTT
>TRBJ2-7|TRBV11-2|.|TRBD1
CASSSLTGTAHEQYF
TGTGCCAGCAGCTCGCTGACCGGGACAGCACACGAGCAGTACTTC
>TRBJ2-1|TRBV5-1|.|.
CASSLGQGTYNEQFF
TGCGCCAGCAGCTTGGGTCAGGGCACCTACAATGAGCAGTTCTTC
>TRBJ1-2|TRBV3-1/TRBV3-2|few|TRBD1
CASSRQGDGYTF
TGTGCCAGCAGCCGACAGGGGGATGGCTACACCTTC
>TRBJ2-7|TRBV4-2|few|.
CASSQDGGDDYEQYF
TGTGCCAGCAGCCAAGATGGCGGGGACGACTACGAGCAGTACTTC
>TRBJ2-5|TRBV2|.|TRBD2
CASSEASGALGTQYF
TGTGCCAGCAGTGAGGCTAGCGGGGCACTTGGGACCCAGTACTTC
>TRBJ2-6|TRBV7-8|.|.
CASSLNYRSFVPGANVLTF
TGTGCCAGCAGCTTAAATTATAGGAGTTTTGTGCCTGGGGCCAACGTCCTGACTTTC
>TRBJ1-5|TRBV3-1/TRBV3-2|.|TRBD1
CASSQQGAGQPQHF
TGTGCCAGCAGCCAACAGGGGGCGGGTCAGCCCCAGCATTTT
>TRBJ1-3|TRBV4-1|.|TRBD1
CASSQERDSFSGNTIYF
TGCGCCAGCAGCCAAGAGAGGGACAGTTTCTCTGGAAACACCATATATTTT
>TRBJ2-1|TRBV9|.|TRBD2
CASSVVTSGSTGEQFF
TGTGCCAGCAGCGTAGTTACTAGCGGGAGTACCGGTGAGCAGTTCTTC
>TRBJ2-7|TRBV7-8|.|TRBD2
CAIVRGGGDEQYF
TGTGCCATCGTACGGGGGGGCGGCGACGAGCAGTACTTC
>TRBJ1-3|TRBV5-6|.|.
CASSLANRDRNTIYF
TGTGCCAGCAGCTTGGCCAACAGGGATAGAAACACCATATATTTT
>TRBJ2-6|TRBV19|.|TRBD1
CASSTRDRAGSGANVLTF
TGTGCCAGTAGTACTCGGGACAGGGCTGGCTCTGGGGCCAACGTCCTGACTTTC
>TRBJ2-1|TRBV18|.|TRBD2
CASSPRTSGIGEQFF
TGTGCCAGCTCACCCCGGACTAGCGGGATAGGCGAGCAGTTCTTC
>TRBJ2-1|TRBV2|.|TRBD2
CASSERAGGYNEQFF
TGTGCCAGCAGTGAACGGGCGGGGGGATACAATGAGCAGTTCTTC
>TRBJ1-2|TRBV19|few|.
CASSRETAYGYTF
TGTGCCAGTAGTAGAGAGACAGCCTATGGCTACACCTTC
>TRBJ2-5|TRBV5-4|few|.
CASSLDGRETQYF
TGTGCCAGCAGCTTGGATGGCAGAGAGACCCAGTACTTC
>TRBJ2-5|TRBV4-2|.|.
CASSQDRASEGTQYF
TGTGCCAGCAGCCAAGATAGGGCTAGCGAAGGGACCCAGTACTTC
>TRBJ1-1|TRBV3-1/TRBV3-2|few|.
CASSQTPRTEAFF
TGTGCCAGCAGCCAAACCCCGCGGACTGAAGCTTTCTTT
>TRBJ1-1|TRBV6-6|few|.
CASSYGYRKGNTEAFF
TGTGCCAGCAGTTACGGATACAGGAAGGGGAACACTGAAGCTTTCTTT
>TRBJ1-4|TRBV9|.|.
CASSVGAAPTNEKLFF
TGTGCCAGCAGCGTAGGGGCTGCCCCAACTAATGAAAAACTGTTTTTT
>TRBJ2-3|TRBV5-1|.|.
CASSFGAAGGEDTQYF
TGCGCCAGCAGCTTTGGAGCAGCCGGAGGTGAAGATACGCAGTATTTT
>TRBJ2-1|TRBV12-3/TRBV12-4|.|.
CASSATRYNEQFF
TGTGCCAGCAGTGCCACTAGGTATAATGAGCAGTTCTTC
>TRBJ1-1|TRBV6-5|few|.
CASIVKGEAFF
TGTGCCAGCATCGTTAAGGGGGAAGCTTTCTTT
>TRBJ1-5|TRBV6-5|.|TRBD1
CASLGDRGGNQPQHF
TGTGCCAGCCTCGGGGACAGGGGAGGCAATCAGCCCCAGCATTTT
>TRBJ1-2|TRBV7-2|.|TRBD1
CASSLGGTGGGYTF
TGTGCCAGCAGCTTAGGGGGGACAGGGGGCGGCTACACCTTC
>TRBJ2-2|TRBV7-2|.|.
CASSLTGRQGHTGELFF
TGTGCCAGCAGTCTAACCGGGAGACAGGGCCACACCGGGGAGCTGTTTTTT
>TRBJ1-1|TRBV2|.|.
CASSEGTDTEAFF
TGTGCCAGCAGTGAAGGGACAGACACTGAAGCTTTCTTT
>TRBJ2-1|TRBV5-1|few|.
CASSQTRGGGYNEQFF
TGCGCCAGCAGTCAGACTCGGGGAGGAGGTTACAATGAGCAGTTCTTC
>TRBJ1-1|TRBV28|.|.
CASSLSAGASTEAFF
TGTGCCAGCAGTCTCTCAGCGGGCGCGAGTACTGAAGCTTTCTTT
>TRBJ2-3|TRBV29-1|many|.
CSVVSSADTQYF
TGCAGCGTTGTTAGCTCGGCAGATACGCAGTATTTT
>TRBJ1-5|TRBV18|.|.
CASSFVGANQPQHF
TGTGCCAGCTCCTTCGTTGGGGCCAATCAGCCCCAGCATTTT
>TRBJ1-5|TRBV27|few|TRBD1
CASSSGQGRGNQPQHF
TGTGCCAGCAGTTCTGGACAGGGTAGGGGCAATCAGCCCCAGCATTTT
>TRBJ1-2|TRBV2|once|TRBD1
CASNPQGNGYTF
TGTGCCAGCAATCCACAGGGGAATGGCTACACCTTC
>TRBJ1-2|TRBV25-1|.|.
CASSFDRDTGYTF
TGTGCCAGCAGCTTTGACCGGGACACTGGCTACACCTTC